The clone carrying this T cell receptor beta chain was seen more than once but under ten times. Antigen unknown. Reverse transcription of extracted RNA yielded cDNA, which provided the sequencing template. Using immunoSEQ multiplex PCR, the repertoire was profiled, and TCRdb retains in-frame clones only, with some absent. Of about 300,000 clones listed, roughly 64% are singletons. V shed 5 bases and J shed 3 bases, with 9 bases lying between them. Germline CDR1 and CDR2: SGHRS and YFSETQ. The CDR3 has 12 residues. This sample stems from a study of CD8+ T cells in alopecia areata. Noted treatment: oral pan-JAK inhibitor, 5-10 mg twice daily. Study-wide points: Scalp samples also yield sequences of resident alphabeta T cells from normal skin. Scalp clonality and expanded CD8+ clones among the top 100 fell significantly with tofacitinib.

Source: CD4+ T cells sorted from blood, taken at week 24, from a patient treated with tofacitinib. The chain joins TRBV5-1 to TRBJ2-7, with D possibly matching TRBD1 (5 bases). The receptor was derived from a human donor with alopecia areata. The CDR3 sequence is CASRYDSYEQYF. Here the CDR3 DNA reads TGCGCCAGCAGATACGACAGCTACGAGCAGTACTTC.